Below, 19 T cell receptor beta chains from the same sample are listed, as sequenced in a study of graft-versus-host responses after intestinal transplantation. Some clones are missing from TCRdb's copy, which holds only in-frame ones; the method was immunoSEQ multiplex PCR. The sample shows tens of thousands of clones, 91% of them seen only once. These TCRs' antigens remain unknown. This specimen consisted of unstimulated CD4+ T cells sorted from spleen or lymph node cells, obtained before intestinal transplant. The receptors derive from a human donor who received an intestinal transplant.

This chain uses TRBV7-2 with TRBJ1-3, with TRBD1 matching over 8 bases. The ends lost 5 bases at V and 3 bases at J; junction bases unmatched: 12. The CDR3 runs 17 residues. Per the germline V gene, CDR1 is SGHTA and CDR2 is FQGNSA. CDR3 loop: CASSLSLTTGGGNTIYF. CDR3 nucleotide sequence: TGTGCCAGCAGCCTGTCTCTTACTACAGGGGGTGGAAACACCATATATTTT.

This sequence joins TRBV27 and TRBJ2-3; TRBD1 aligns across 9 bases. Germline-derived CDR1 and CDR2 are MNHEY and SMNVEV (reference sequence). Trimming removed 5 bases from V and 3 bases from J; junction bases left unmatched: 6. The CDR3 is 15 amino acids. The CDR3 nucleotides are TGTGCCAGCAGTCCTCGGACAGGGGAGACAGATACGCAGTATTTT. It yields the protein CASSPRTGETDTQYF.

CDR3 coding DNA: TGTGCCAGCAGCTTGGAGGGGCAGCGGGAGCAGTTCTTC. Protein product: CASSLEGQREQFF. The V and J genes are TRBV7-9 and TRBJ2-1; D possibly corresponds to TRBD2 (6 bases). Germline loops: CDR1 SEHNR, CDR2 FQNEAQ (reference sequence). CDR3 length: 13 residues. The ends were cut back, 3 bases at V and 10 bases at J, with 13 bases in the middle.

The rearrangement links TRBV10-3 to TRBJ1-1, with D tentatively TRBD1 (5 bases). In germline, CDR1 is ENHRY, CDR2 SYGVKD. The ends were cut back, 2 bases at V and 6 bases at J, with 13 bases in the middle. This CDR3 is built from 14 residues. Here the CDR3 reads CAISEQEGDSEAFF. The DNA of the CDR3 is TGTGCCATCAGTGAGCAGGAAGGGGATTCTGAAGCTTTCTTT.

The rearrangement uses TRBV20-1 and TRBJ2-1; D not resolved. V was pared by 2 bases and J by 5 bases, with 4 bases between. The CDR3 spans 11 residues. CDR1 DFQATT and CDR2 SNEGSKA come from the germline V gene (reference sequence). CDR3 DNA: TGCAGTGCTAGACCTAACAATGAGCAGTTCTTC. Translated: CSARPNNEQFF.

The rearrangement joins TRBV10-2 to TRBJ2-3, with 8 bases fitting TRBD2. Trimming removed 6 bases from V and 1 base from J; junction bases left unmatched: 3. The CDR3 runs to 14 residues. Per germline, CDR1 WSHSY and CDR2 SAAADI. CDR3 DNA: TGCGCCAGCAGAGCGGGGGCCCGCACAGATACGCAGTATTTT. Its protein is CASRAGARTDTQYF.

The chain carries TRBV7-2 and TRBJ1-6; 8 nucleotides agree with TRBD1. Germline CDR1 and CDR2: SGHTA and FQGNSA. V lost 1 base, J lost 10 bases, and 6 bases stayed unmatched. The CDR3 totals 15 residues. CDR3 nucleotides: TGTGCCAGCAGCTTAGAGGACAGGGTACGATCACCCCTCCACTTT. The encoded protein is CASSLEDRVRSPLHF.

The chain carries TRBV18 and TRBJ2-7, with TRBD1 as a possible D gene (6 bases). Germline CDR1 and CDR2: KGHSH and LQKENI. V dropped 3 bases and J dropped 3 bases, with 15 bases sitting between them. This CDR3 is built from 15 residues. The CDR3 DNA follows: TGTGCCAGCTCACCCCCCAACAGGGAACACTACGAGCAGTACTTC. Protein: CASSPPNREHYEQYF. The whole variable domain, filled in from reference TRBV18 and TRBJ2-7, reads NAGVMQNPRHLVRRRGQEARLRCSPMKGHSHVYWYRQLPEEGLKFMVYLQKENIIDESGMPKERFSAEFPKEGPSILRIQQVVRGDSAAYFCASSPPNREHYEQYFGPGTRLTVT.

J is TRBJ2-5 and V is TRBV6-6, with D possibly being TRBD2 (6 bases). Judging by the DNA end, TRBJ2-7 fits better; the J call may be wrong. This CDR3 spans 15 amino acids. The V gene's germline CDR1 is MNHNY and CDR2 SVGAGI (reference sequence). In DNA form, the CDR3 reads TGTGCCAGCAGTTACCGCGGAGGGAAGTCCTACGAGCAGTACTTC. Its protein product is CASSYRGGKSYEQYF.

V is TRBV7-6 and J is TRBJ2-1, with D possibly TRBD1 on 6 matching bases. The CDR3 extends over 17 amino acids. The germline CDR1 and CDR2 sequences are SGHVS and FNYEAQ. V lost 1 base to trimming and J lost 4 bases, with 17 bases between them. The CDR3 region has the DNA TGTGCCAGCAGCTTAGAGGCCCGGGCAGGGGTGTACAATGAGCAGTTCTTC. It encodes CASSLEARAGVYNEQFF.

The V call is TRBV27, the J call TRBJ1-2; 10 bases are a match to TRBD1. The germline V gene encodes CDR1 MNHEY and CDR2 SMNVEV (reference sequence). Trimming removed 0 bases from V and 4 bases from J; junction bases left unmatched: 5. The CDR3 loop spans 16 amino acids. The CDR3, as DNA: TGTGCCAGCAGTTTATCGGGGACAGGGGCGACCTATGGCTACACCTTC. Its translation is CASSLSGTGATYGYTF.

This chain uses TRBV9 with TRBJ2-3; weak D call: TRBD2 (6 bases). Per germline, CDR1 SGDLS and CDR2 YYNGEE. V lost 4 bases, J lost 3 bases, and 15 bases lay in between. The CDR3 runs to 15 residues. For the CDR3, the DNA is TGTGCCAGCAGCTTCGGGACTTTGGGGACAGATACGCAGTATTTT. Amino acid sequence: CASSFGTLGTDTQYF.

Written as DNA, the CDR3 is TGTGCCAGCAGCCGGACAGGGTCGAACACTGAAGCTTTCTTT. Amino acid sequence: CASSRTGSNTEAFF. The genes are TRBV7-9 and TRBJ1-1, with 8 nucleotides matching TRBD1. CDR3 length: 14 residues. The germline gives CDR1 SEHNR, CDR2 FQNEAQ (reference sequence). The V gene end was trimmed by 5 bases and the J gene end by 1 base; junction bases not matched to a gene: 3.

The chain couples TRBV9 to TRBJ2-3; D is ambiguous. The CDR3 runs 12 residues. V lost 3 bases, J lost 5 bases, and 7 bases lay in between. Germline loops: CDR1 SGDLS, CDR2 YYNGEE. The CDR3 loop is CASSEHEDTQYF. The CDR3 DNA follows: TGTGCCAGCAGCGAACATGAAGATACGCAGTATTTT.

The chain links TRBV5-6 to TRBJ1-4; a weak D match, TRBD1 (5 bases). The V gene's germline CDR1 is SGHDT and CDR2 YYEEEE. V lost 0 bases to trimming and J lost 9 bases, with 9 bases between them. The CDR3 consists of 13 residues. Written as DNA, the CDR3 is TGTGCCAGCAGCTTGGTCCAGGGTCAAAAACTGTTTTTT. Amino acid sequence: CASSLVQGQKLFF.

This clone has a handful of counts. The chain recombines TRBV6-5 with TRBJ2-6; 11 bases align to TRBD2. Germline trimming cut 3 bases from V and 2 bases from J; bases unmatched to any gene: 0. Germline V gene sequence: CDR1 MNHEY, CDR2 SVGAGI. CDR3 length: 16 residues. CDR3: CASSYSGGAGANVLTF. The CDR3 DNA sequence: TGTGCCAGCAGTTATAGCGGGGGGGCTGGGGCCAACGTCCTGACTTTC.

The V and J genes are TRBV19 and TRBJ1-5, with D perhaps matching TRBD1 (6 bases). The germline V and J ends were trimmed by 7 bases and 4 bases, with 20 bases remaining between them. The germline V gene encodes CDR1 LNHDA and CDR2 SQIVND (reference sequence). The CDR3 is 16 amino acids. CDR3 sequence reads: CASNGGGQGINQPQHF. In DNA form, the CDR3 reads TGTGCCAGTAATGGCGGGGGGCAGGGTATAAATCAGCCCCAGCATTTT.

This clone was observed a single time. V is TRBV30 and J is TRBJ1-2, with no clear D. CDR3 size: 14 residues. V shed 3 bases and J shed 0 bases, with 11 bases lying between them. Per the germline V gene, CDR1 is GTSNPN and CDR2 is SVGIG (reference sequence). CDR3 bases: TGTGCCTGGAGGCGCACGGGAGCTAACTATGGCTACACCTTC. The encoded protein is CAWRRTGANYGYTF.

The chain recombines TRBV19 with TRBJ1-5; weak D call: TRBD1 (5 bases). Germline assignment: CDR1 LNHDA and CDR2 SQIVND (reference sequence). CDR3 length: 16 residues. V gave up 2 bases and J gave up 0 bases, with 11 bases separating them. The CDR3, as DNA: TGTGCCAGTAGTATACCGGGGGGAAGTAGCAATCAGCCCCAGCATTTT. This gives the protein CASSIPGGSSNQPQHF.